The T cell receptor (beta chain) described here comes from a study of cytomegalovirus exposure and HLA in healthy donors. For the study at large: It was reported in a later analysis that the same platform had been used for the approximately 120 validation repertoires as for the roughly 650 first-cohort repertoires.

Donors came from a validation cohort of 95 to 150 subjects, distinct from the first 666-subject cohort. V was shortened by 0 bases and J by 5 bases, with 8 bases between the two germline ends. This CDR3 spans 13 amino acids. Germline assignment: CDR1 SGHDN and CDR2 FVKESK. Using immunoSEQ multiplex PCR, the repertoire was profiled, and TCRdb retains in-frame clones only, with some absent. This sample has some 340,000 clones, with about 85% found just once. The J gene is TRBJ2-7, the V gene TRBV14; the D is unclear. The receptor comes from a woman aged 25 to 39 in good health and CMV-seropositive. Sequenced material: PBMCs. CDR3 protein: CASSQDGPHEQYF. In DNA form, the CDR3 reads TGTGCCAGCAGCCAAGATGGTCCCCACGAGCAGTACTTC.